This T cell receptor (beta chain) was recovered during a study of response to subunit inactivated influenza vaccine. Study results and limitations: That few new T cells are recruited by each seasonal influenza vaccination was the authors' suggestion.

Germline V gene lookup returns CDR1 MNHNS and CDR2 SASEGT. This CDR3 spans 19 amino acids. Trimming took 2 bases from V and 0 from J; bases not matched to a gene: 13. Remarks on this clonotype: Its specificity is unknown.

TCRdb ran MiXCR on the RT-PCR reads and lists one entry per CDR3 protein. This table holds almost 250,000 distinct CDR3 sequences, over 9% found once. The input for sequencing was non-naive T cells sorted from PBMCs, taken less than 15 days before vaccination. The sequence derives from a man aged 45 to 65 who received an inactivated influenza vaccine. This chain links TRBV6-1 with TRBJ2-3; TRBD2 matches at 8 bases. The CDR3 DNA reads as TGTGCCAGCAGTGAATACTGGCGGGGGGCCTTAACTAGCACAGATACGCAGTATTTT. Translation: CASSEYWRGALTSTDTQYF.